Listed here are 29 T cell receptor beta chains from one sample, sequenced in a study of preoperative IRX-2 immunotherapy in early breast cancer. TCRdb's copy holds only in-frame clones and misses some; the assay was immunoSEQ multiplex PCR. The sample shows more than 20,000 clones, more than 80% of them seen only once. Specified treatment: preoperative locoregional IRX-2 cytokine immunotherapy. This specimen consisted of lymph node tissue, obtained after IRX-2 immunotherapy. The source is a human donor with breast cancer.

This clone was observed once. This chain connects TRBV19 to TRBJ1-3, with D maybe TRBD1 (6 bases). Trimming stripped 10 bases from V and 3 bases from J, with 16 bases between. This CDR3 has 14 residues. The V gene's germline CDR1 is LNHDA and CDR2 SQIVND (reference sequence). CDR3 amino acids: CATSAGGHGNTIYF. In nucleotides, the CDR3 is TGTGCCACCTCAGCCGGGGGGCATGGAAACACCATATATTTT.

The V and J genes are TRBV6-8 and TRBJ1-5; perhaps TRBD1 as D (5 bases). V gave up 5 bases and J gave up 0 bases, with 20 bases separating them. Germline CDR1 is MNHGY and CDR2 is SAAAGT. CDR3 length: 18 amino acids. The CDR3 reads CASSGFLGTEASNQPQHF. The CDR3 region has the DNA TGTGCCAGCAGTGGCTTTCTGGGGACTGAGGCTAGCAATCAGCCCCAGCATTTT.

This clone was seen a handful of times. The chain is built from TRBV6-8 and TRBJ1-1; D unclear. Germline-derived CDR1 and CDR2 are MNHGY and SAAAGT. With 2 bases removed from V and 4 bases from J, the gap between germline ends came to 14 bases. The CDR3 covers 15 residues. CDR3 DNA: TGTGCCAGCAGTTACCAACAGCGCCCGGTCACTGAAGCTTTCTTT. Protein: CASSYQQRPVTEAFF.

The genes are TRBV18 and TRBJ2-1; 7 nucleotides match TRBD2. CDR1 is KGHSH and CDR2 is LQKENI in the germline V gene. Trimming at V came to 2 bases and at J to 2 bases, leaving 3 bases not matched to a gene. The CDR3 runs to 15 residues. The CDR3: CASSPGEGTYNEQFF. CDR3 coding DNA: TGTGCCAGCTCACCAGGGGAGGGGACCTACAATGAGCAGTTCTTC.

V and J are TRBV10-2 and TRBJ2-3; TRBD2 agrees at 7 bases. This CDR3 region has 14 residues. Germline trimming cut 7 bases from V and 3 bases from J; bases unmatched to any gene: 7. Germline CDR1 and CDR2: WSHSY and SAAADI. The CDR3 DNA sequence: TGCGCCAGCACGCGGGAGTTACCGACAGATACGCAGTATTTT. Translation: CASTRELPTDTQYF.

The rearrangement links TRBV10-3 to TRBJ2-3; unclear D gene. Germline V gene data show CDR1 as ENHRY and CDR2 as SYGVKD. Trimming left V 2 bases short and J 6 bases short, with 12 bases between. The CDR3 covers 14 residues. The CDR3 loop reads CAISETQAGDTQYF. The CDR3 DNA follows: TGTGCCATCAGTGAGACGCAGGCCGGGGATACGCAGTATTTT.

This clone was seen more than once but under ten times. The chain carries TRBV6-8 and TRBJ2-6; the D gene is possibly TRBD2 (6 bases). The CDR3 runs to 12 residues. Germline assignment: CDR1 MNHGY and CDR2 SAAAGT. The chain's CDR3 is CVSGVGANVLTF. In DNA form, the CDR3 reads TGTGTCTCGGGAGTAGGGGCCAACGTCCTGACTTTC.

About this clone: The germline gene is not matched at one end of the junction; a read error may be the cause. The V gene is TRBV19, the J gene TRBJ2-5; no definite D call. The CDR3 is 12 residues long. Germline V gene data show CDR1 as LNHDA and CDR2 as SQIVND (reference sequence). CDR3 sequence reads: CASSIDQETQYF. CDR3 nucleotides: TGTGCCAGTAGTATAGACCAGGAGACCCAGTACTTC.

The J gene is TRBJ1-1, the V gene TRBV18, with a possible D match to TRBD1 (5 bases). This CDR3 spans 12 amino acids. Trimming removed 2 bases at V and 8 bases at J, with 9 bases between. Germline V CDR1 and CDR2: KGHSH, LQKENI. Here the CDR3 reads CASSPAGGEAFF. Here the CDR3 DNA reads TGTGCCAGCTCACCAGCGGGGGGAGAAGCTTTCTTT.

The J gene is TRBJ2-7, the V gene TRBV11-3, with D perhaps given as TRBD1 or TRBD2 (5 bases each). Per the germline V gene, CDR1 is SGHNT and CDR2 is YENEEA. Between the trimmed V and J ends, which lost 1 base and 4 bases, there was a span of 26 bases. The CDR3 is made up of 19 amino acids. The CDR3 reads CASSLGIVGPGKRGYEQYF. The CDR3 DNA sequence: TGTGCCAGCAGCTTAGGGATCGTTGGCCCGGGAAAGAGGGGTTACGAGCAGTACTTC.

The chain is built from TRBV6-8 and TRBJ1-1; the D is unclear. CDR3 size: 14 residues. Trimming stripped 5 bases from V and 5 bases from J, with 15 bases between. Per the germline V gene, CDR1 is MNHGY and CDR2 is SAAAGT. In nucleotides, the CDR3 is TGTGCCAGCAGTGGTTTCGGGCGGAGAACTGAAGCTTTCTTT. This encodes CASSGFGRRTEAFF.

V usage is TRBV6-8 and J usage is TRBJ1-6, with unresolved D. This CDR3 contains 12 residues. Deletions cut 4 bases from V and 5 bases from J, with 3 bases between. The germline gives CDR1 MNHGY, CDR2 SAAAGT. The CDR3 loop is CASSFHNSPLHF. As DNA, the CDR3 is TGTGCCAGCAGTTTTCATAATTCACCCCTCCACTTT.

V and J are TRBV29-1 and TRBJ2-5, with D possibly being TRBD2 (6 bases). The CDR3 runs to 12 residues. Germline V CDR1 and CDR2: SQVTM, ANQGSEA. V lost 7 bases and J 4 bases, leaving 13 bases between the germline ends. In nucleotides, the CDR3 is TGCAGCGGTAGGGACTCTGGAGAGACCCAGTACTTC. Amino acid sequence: CSGRDSGETQYF.

The J gene is TRBJ1-2, the V gene TRBV18; 12 bases agree with TRBD1. The V gene end was trimmed by 5 bases and the J gene end by 8 bases; junction bases not matched to a gene: 9. The V gene's germline CDR1 is KGHSH and CDR2 LQKENI. The CDR3 contains 15 residues. The CDR3 DNA is TGTGCCAGCTCATCGCCCGGGACAGGGGGCGAAGGCTACACCTTC. It is translated as CASSSPGTGGEGYTF.

The chain uses TRBV7-5 and TRBJ1-5; TRBD1 is the table's D call, not checked against the DNA. TRBV7-5 is termed a pseudogene. CDR3 size: 14 residues. The CDR3 nucleotides read TGTGCCAGCAGCTTAGGAGCAGGTGGGCAGCCCCAGCATTTT. It codes for CASSLGAGGQPQHF.

This clone was counted between two and nine times. The chain joins TRBV19 to TRBJ1-2; D not certain. Germline V gives CDR1 LNHDA, CDR2 SQIVND (reference sequence). The V end lost 3 bases, the J end lost 4 bases, and 12 bases lay between the germline ends. The CDR3 sequence is 14 residues long. CDR3 loop: CASSIEVSVYGYTF. The CDR3, as DNA: TGTGCCAGTAGTATTGAAGTGTCAGTCTATGGCTACACCTTC.

V gene TRBV18 combines with J gene TRBJ1-1; no reliable D call. Germline V lookup: CDR1 KGHSH, CDR2 LQKENI. V was cut by 3 bases and J by 5 bases, with 7 bases left in between. This CDR3 contains 12 residues. The CDR3 here is CASSPRDTEAFF. The CDR3 DNA follows: TGTGCCAGCTCACCCCGGGATACTGAAGCTTTCTTT.

This chain uses TRBV30 with TRBJ2-5, with 8 bases aligning to TRBD2. The germline V gene encodes CDR1 GTSNPN and CDR2 SVGIG (reference sequence). This CDR3 has 13 amino acids. V lost 3 bases, J lost 3 bases, and 3 bases stayed unmatched. CDR3 in DNA: TGTGCCTGGAGCCCCGGGGGGGAAGAGACCCAGTACTTC. It encodes CAWSPGGEETQYF.

This chain links TRBV23-1 with TRBJ1-2; 9 nucleotides align to TRBD1. TRBV23-1 is assigned to the ORF class and has an uncertain function. This CDR3 has 15 residues. Trimming removed 5 bases from V and 2 bases from J; junction bases left unmatched: 6. CDR3 nucleotides: TGCGCCAGCAGTTACAGCGGGACAGGGAACTATGGCTACACCTTC. Translation gives CASSYSGTGNYGYTF.

The gene calls are TRBV19 and TRBJ2-2, with no clear D. Per the germline V gene, CDR1 is LNHDA and CDR2 is SQIVND (reference sequence). CDR3 length: 15 amino acids. Trimming cost V 3 bases and J 3 bases, with 11 bases left between them. The CDR3 bases are TGTGCCAGTAGTATTTCGACTGCCCACACCGGGGAGCTGTTTTTT. Encoded protein: CASSISTAHTGELFF.

This clone was detected once. This rearrangement joins TRBV10-2 to TRBJ2-2; D is uncertain. CDR3 size: 15 residues. Deletions cut 6 bases from V and 2 bases from J, with 13 bases between. Germline V gives CDR1 WSHSY, CDR2 SAAADI. This CDR3 reads CASRDSAENTGELFF. CDR3 coding DNA: TGCGCCAGCAGAGACTCGGCGGAAAACACCGGGGAGCTGTTTTTT.

CDR3 coding DNA: TGTGCCAGCAGCCAACCCGGGACAGGGGGTGAAAAACTGTTTTTT. This translates into CASSQPGTGGEKLFF. V gene TRBV11-3 combines with J gene TRBJ1-4; 11 nucleotides agree with TRBD1. The CDR3 length is 15 residues. Germline CDR1 is SGHNT and CDR2 is YENEEA. Trimming cost V 5 bases and J 7 bases; bases outside gene matches: 6.

The chain couples TRBV19 to TRBJ1-4, with D possibly matching TRBD1 (5 bases). V lost 3 bases to trimming and J lost 3 bases, with 11 bases between them. The V gene's germline CDR1 is LNHDA and CDR2 SQIVND (reference sequence). CDR3 length equals 15 residues. This CDR3 is CASSMSQGPNEKLFF. CDR3 sequence (DNA): TGTGCCAGTAGTATGAGCCAGGGCCCTAATGAAAAACTGTTTTTT.

The chain links TRBV18 to TRBJ1-3; D gene uncertain. CDR3 length equals 14 residues. Trimming stripped 2 bases from V and 8 bases from J, with 13 bases between. Per germline, CDR1 KGHSH and CDR2 LQKENI. Here the CDR3 reads CASSPVQAEDTIYF. CDR3 sequence (DNA): TGTGCCAGCTCACCAGTTCAGGCAGAGGACACCATATATTTT.

CDR3 amino acids: CASSPQQGGQPQHF. DNA for the CDR3: TGTGCCAGCTCACCGCAACAGGGCGGTCAGCCCCAGCATTTT. The genes are TRBV18 and TRBJ1-5; possible D gene TRBD1, 6 bases. With 3 bases removed from V and 6 bases from J, the gap between germline ends came to 12 bases. The germline V gene encodes CDR1 KGHSH and CDR2 LQKENI. The length of the CDR3 is 14 residues.

The chain carries TRBV14 and TRBJ2-3; 7 bases are shared with TRBD1. CDR3 length: 16 residues. V lost 5 bases, J lost 2 bases, and 10 bases stayed unmatched. CDR1 is SGHDN and CDR2 is FVKESK in the germline V gene. This chain's CDR3 is CASSSPSGQLTDTQYF. As DNA, the CDR3 is TGTGCCAGCAGCTCCCCGTCGGGACAGCTCACAGATACGCAGTATTTT.

CDR3 sequence (DNA): TGTGCCAGCAGCCAAGATCGACCGTATGGCTACACCTTC. Translating gives CASSQDRPYGYTF. The chain is built from TRBV14 and TRBJ1-2; D remains ambiguous. The CDR3 has 13 amino acids. Germline V gene data show CDR1 as SGHDN and CDR2 as FVKESK. The germline V and J ends were trimmed by 0 bases and 5 bases, with 7 bases remaining between them.

The chain couples TRBV6-1 to TRBJ1-6; D is unresolved. The CDR3 is 16 residues long. Trimming removed 0 bases from V and 7 bases from J, with 13 bases in between. Germline V gives CDR1 MNHNS, CDR2 SASEGT. The CDR3 sequence: CASSEASTMGNSPLHF. For the CDR3, the DNA is TGTGCCAGCAGTGAAGCGTCGACGATGGGCAATTCACCCCTCCACTTT.

The chain joins TRBV29-1 to TRBJ2-7, with D unclear. V was clipped by 3 bases and J by 0 bases, with 9 bases between them. CDR1 SQVTM and CDR2 ANQGSEA come from the germline V gene. The CDR3 is 13 residues long. The CDR3 is CSVEHSSSYEQYF. The CDR3 DNA reads as TGCAGCGTTGAGCATAGTTCCTCCTACGAGCAGTACTTC.